Listed here are 19 T cell receptor beta chains from one sample, sequenced in a study of a mutant IDH1 vaccine in newly diagnosed glioma. Produced via immunoSEQ multiplex PCR; TCRdb's table is partial and in-frame only. The sample has around 56,000 clones; 80% to 85% are singletons. Their cognate antigens are unknown. Time point denoted: week 23, last vaccination. Mutant IDH1 20-mer peptide, at 300 ug, made up each vaccine dose, with topical imiquimod. The sample here was PBMCs, taken from a glioma patient whose treatment included an IDH1 peptide vaccine. The receptors were sampled from a woman in her forties with glioma. Some clones in this sample may be carry-over from other donors' samples.

This clone was counted a few times. The chain is built from TRBV27 and TRBJ1-2, with D unclear. Germline V lookup: CDR1 MNHEY, CDR2 SMNVEV (reference sequence). The CDR3 extends over 13 amino acids. The V gene lost 5 bases and the J gene lost 5 bases, with 12 bases spanning the gap. CDR3 amino acids: CASSPRAGYGYTF. CDR3 coding DNA: TGTGCCAGCAGTCCTCGGGCAGGTTATGGCTACACCTTC.

This clone was counted once. The J gene is TRBJ1-3, the V gene TRBV6-5; D is ambiguous. With 7 bases removed from V and 1 base from J, the gap between germline ends came to 8 bases. Germline lookup yields CDR1 MNHEY and CDR2 SVGAGI. The CDR3 runs to 13 residues. CDR3: CASKGSSGNTIYF. The CDR3 region has the DNA TGTGCCAGCAAGGGTTCTTCTGGAAACACCATATATTTT.

This rearrangement joins TRBV5-1 to TRBJ2-1, with TRBD2 as a possible D gene (5 bases). The CDR3 extends over 11 amino acids. Between the trimmed V and J ends, which lost 7 bases and 7 bases, there was a span of 9 bases. Germline assignment: CDR1 SGHRS and CDR2 YFSETQ. CDR3 DNA: TGCGCCAGCGAAACTAGAAATGAGCAGTTCTTC. Translation: CASETRNEQFF.

V usage is TRBV5-1 and J usage is TRBJ1-2; possibly TRBD1 for D (5 bases). This CDR3 has 13 residues. With 0 bases removed from V and 8 bases from J, the gap between germline ends came to 11 bases. Germline CDR1 and CDR2: SGHRS and YFSETQ. The CDR3 spells CASSLVVRDGYTF. The CDR3 nucleotides read TGCGCCAGCAGCTTGGTCGTTCGGGACGGCTACACCTTC.

The chain links TRBV29-1 to TRBJ1-1; 8 bases are a match to TRBD1. The trim removed 8 bases at V and 1 base at J, leaving 6 bases unmatched. CDR1 is SQVTM, CDR2 ANQGSEA, per germline. The CDR3 runs 13 residues. CDR3 in DNA: TGCAGCTTCTCAGGACAGGGGAACACTGAAGCTTTCTTT. Its protein is CSFSGQGNTEAFF.

The chain employs TRBV27 and TRBJ1-1; D unclear. In germline, CDR1 is MNHEY, CDR2 SMNVEV (reference sequence). CDR3 length: 13 amino acids. The V end was cut by 4 bases, the J end by 7 bases, with 13 bases between. For the CDR3, the DNA is TGTGCCAGCAGTTCAGACGGCCCCCATGAAGCTTTCTTT. Its protein is CASSSDGPHEAFF.

The chain uses TRBV7-2 and TRBJ2-7; no clear D. The CDR3 consists of 12 residues. The germline V gene has CDR1 SGHTA and CDR2 FQGNSA. V dropped 8 bases and J dropped 1 base, with 9 bases sitting between them. The CDR3 reads CASAWGSYEQYF. The DNA for the CDR3 is TGTGCCAGCGCCTGGGGATCCTACGAGCAGTACTTC.

The table lists this clone with a few counts. V usage is TRBV28 and J usage is TRBJ1-5; a weak D match, TRBD1 (5 bases). This CDR3 contains 15 residues. Germline V CDR1 and CDR2: MDHEN, SYDVKM. The V gene lost 2 bases and the J gene lost 1 base, with 9 bases spanning the gap. The CDR3 region is CASSLDWDSNQPQHF. The CDR3 DNA sequence: TGTGCCAGCAGTTTAGACTGGGACAGCAATCAGCCCCAGCATTTT.

The chain uses TRBV9 and TRBJ2-3; TRBD2 matches 8 bases. CDR3 length: 16 amino acids. V shed 1 base and J 6 bases; nucleotides not matched to a gene: 10. Germline V gene lookup returns CDR1 SGDLS and CDR2 YYNGEE. CDR3 DNA sequence: TGTGCCAGCAGCGTAAGTCTGACGGGGGGGGACGATACGCAGTATTTT. Translating gives CASSVSLTGGDDTQYF.

V gene TRBV4-3 combines with J gene TRBJ1-4; D is unresolved. Germline-derived CDR1 and CDR2 are LGHNA and YSLEER. The CDR3 contains 16 residues. Trimming removed 2 bases at V and 5 bases at J, with 15 bases between. The CDR3 region has the DNA TGCGCCAGCAGCCAATCCCCCGTCGGGCTAAATGAAAAACTGTTTTTT. It specifies CASSQSPVGLNEKLFF.

The gene calls are TRBV19 and TRBJ1-2; 8 bases map to TRBD1. The CDR3 has 13 amino acids. V was clipped by 10 bases and J by 8 bases; unmatched bases: 12. CDR1 is LNHDA and CDR2 is SQIVND in the germline V gene (reference sequence). The CDR3 loop reads CATYPRTGSGYTF. The CDR3 coding sequence is TGTGCCACCTACCCCCGGACAGGGTCCGGCTACACCTTC.

This chain joins TRBV19 and TRBJ1-1, with D uncertain. The CDR3 sequence is 12 residues long. Looked up from germline, CDR1 is LNHDA and CDR2 is SQIVND (reference sequence). V was pared by 7 bases and J by 1 base, with 7 bases between. The CDR3 DNA reads TGTGCCAGTACCATGGGGAACACTGAAGCTTTCTTT. Protein sequence: CASTMGNTEAFF.

This clone was detected once. The chain carries TRBV4-1 and TRBJ1-2, with TRBD1 matching 7 bases. This CDR3 has 15 amino acids. The V and J ends lost 0 bases and 7 bases, in that order; junction bases with no gene match: 8. Germline CDR1 is MGHRA and CDR2 is YSYEKL. The CDR3 sequence is CASSQDRQGWPGYTF. CDR3 DNA sequence: TGCGCCAGCAGCCAAGATCGACAGGGCTGGCCTGGCTACACCTTC.

The V and J genes are TRBV5-1 and TRBJ2-7, with 12 bases aligning to TRBD1. The CDR3 consists of 16 residues. CDR1 and CDR2 from the germline V gene are SGHRS and YFSETQ. After removal of 0 bases from V and 2 bases from J, the junction contained 3 bases not matched to a gene. The CDR3 loop reads CASSLAGQGAAYEQYF. The DNA for the CDR3 is TGCGCCAGCAGCTTGGCGGGACAGGGGGCAGCCTACGAGCAGTACTTC.

This sequence joins TRBV5-4 and TRBJ2-7; a possible D gene is TRBD1 (6 bases). Germline assignment: CDR1 SGHNT and CDR2 YYREEE (reference sequence). The CDR3 covers 14 residues. Trimming shortened V by 4 bases and J by 4 bases, and 15 bases separated the two germline ends. The CDR3: CASSLNDRPYEQYF. For the CDR3, the DNA is TGTGCCAGCAGCCTCAATGACAGGCCATACGAGCAGTACTTC. Based on the CDR3 plus reference TRBV5-4 and TRBJ2-7, the full variable domain is ETGVTQSPTHLIKTRGQQVTLRCSSQSGHNTVSWYQQALGQGPQFIFQYYREEENGRGNFPPRFSGLQFPNYSSELNVNALELDDSALYLCASSLNDRPYEQYFGPGTRLTVT.

The chain employs TRBV18 and TRBJ2-2; TRBD1 matches 9 bases. Trimming cost V 2 bases and J 4 bases; bases outside gene matches: 2. This CDR3 is 15 amino acids long. In germline, CDR1 is KGHSH, CDR2 LQKENI. The CDR3 nucleotides are TGTGCCAGCTCACCAGGACAGGGGCGCACCGGGGAGCTGTTTTTT. It yields the protein CASSPGQGRTGELFF.

The chain uses TRBV27 and TRBJ2-7; 8 bases align to TRBD1. With 5 bases clipped from V and 6 bases from J, the junction kept 6 bases outside the gene matches. Germline CDR1 and CDR2: MNHEY and SMNVEV (reference sequence). CDR3 length: 13 residues. This chain's CDR3 is CASSPGQGGEQYF. As DNA, the CDR3 is TGTGCCAGCAGTCCCGGACAGGGCGGCGAGCAGTACTTC.

This chain uses TRBV7-6 with TRBJ1-1; D perhaps matches TRBD1 (6 bases). Germline assignment: CDR1 SGHVS and CDR2 FNYEAQ. Trimming stripped 1 base from V and 8 bases from J, with 17 bases between. This CDR3 contains 15 residues. The CDR3 bases are TGTGCCAGCAGCTTAGGAAGGGACACTCAACGAGAAGCTTTCTTT. Protein: CASSLGRDTQREAFF.

V is TRBV7-9 and J is TRBJ2-5; 8 positions match TRBD2. The V segment lost 6 bases and the J segment 0 bases; nucleotides outside the gene matches: 9. The germline gives CDR1 SEHNR, CDR2 FQNEAQ (reference sequence). The CDR3 is 16 residues long. In nucleotides, the CDR3 is TGTGCCAGCAGGGGCGGGGGGCCCTCGTACCAAGAGACCCAGTACTTC. It is translated as CASRGGGPSYQETQYF.